Listed below are T cell receptor beta chains from one sample, sequenced in a study of blood T cell repertoires in COVID-19. Profiling relied on immunoSEQ multiplex PCR, and the TCRdb table lists in-frame clones only, not all of them. This sample has approximately 94,000 clones, with around 85% found just once. Sequencing used peripheral blood. Receptors were obtained from a human donor in a cohort sampled during active COVID-19. The CDR3 runs from the conserved cysteine through the conserved F or W. The order of the fields is clone size, D gene, J gene, V gene, CDR3 DNA, CDR3 protein. A D gene is named only where the DNA matches it firmly. Only some rows state a clone size, as once, few, many or a class for expanded clones.

size: -; D: TRBD1; J: TRBJ2-7; V: TRBV3-1/TRBV3-2; DNA: TGTGCCAGCAGCCAAGCTGGGAGCGGGACAGGGGGCATCTACGAGCAGTACTTC; CDR3: CASSQAGSGTGGIYEQYF
size: -; D: -; J: TRBJ1-3; V: TRBV19; DNA: TGTGCCAGTAGTATCGGTGGAGGCTCTGGAAACACCATATATTTT; CDR3: CASSIGGGSGNTIYF
size: -; D: -; J: TRBJ2-7; V: TRBV5-1; DNA: TGCGCCAGCAGCTGGGGCTACTCCTACGAGCAGTACTTC; CDR3: CASSWGYSYEQYF
size: -; D: -; J: TRBJ2-5; V: TRBV9; DNA: TGTGCCAGCAGCGTAGAGGGACAACCTTGGATGACCCAGTACTTC; CDR3: CASSVEGQPWMTQYF
size: -; D: -; J: TRBJ1-1; V: TRBV7-2; DNA: TGTGCCAGCAGCTTTAGGACAGCGAACACTGAAGCTTTCTTT; CDR3: CASSFRTANTEAFF
size: -; D: -; J: TRBJ1-2; V: TRBV7-8; DNA: TGTGCCAGCAGCCCTTTTCAGGGGCCCTATGGCTACACCTTC; CDR3: CASSPFQGPYGYTF
size: -; D: TRBD1; J: TRBJ2-1; V: TRBV6-2/TRBV6-3; DNA: TGTGCCAGCAGTTACTCGGAAAATAACTGGGACAGCGAAGCCAATGAGCAGTTCTTC; CDR3: CASSYSENNWDSEANEQFF
size: once; D: -; J: TRBJ2-2; V: TRBV5-1; DNA: TGCGCCAGCAGCTTGGGGGCCGACACCGGGGAGCTGTTTTTT; CDR3: CASSLGADTGELFF
size: -; D: -; J: TRBJ2-1; V: TRBV7-2; DNA: TGTGCCAGCAGCTTTGGACTCGTCTACAATGAGCAGTTCTTC; CDR3: CASSFGLVYNEQFF
size: -; D: -; J: TRBJ2-1; V: TRBV12-5; DNA: TGTGCTAGTGGTTTGGTACGGAGGGAGGAGCAGTTCTTC; CDR3: CASGLVRREEQFF
size: -; D: TRBD1; J: TRBJ1-5; V: TRBV6-2/TRBV6-3; DNA: TGTGCCAGCAACCCCGGGACAGGGAGGGGGAATCAGCCCCAGCATTTT; CDR3: CASNPGTGRGNQPQHF
size: -; D: TRBD2; J: TRBJ2-1; V: TRBV10-3; DNA: TGTGCCATCAGACCCCCTTCGGGAGGGCCCAATGAGCAGTTCTTC; CDR3: CAIRPPSGGPNEQFF
size: -; D: -; J: TRBJ2-1; V: TRBV15; DNA: TGTGCCACCAGCACAGGGGGAGGTGAGCAGTTCTTC; CDR3: CATSTGGGEQFF
size: -; D: TRBD1; J: TRBJ1-2; V: TRBV18; DNA: TGTGCCAGCTCACCGACGATTGGGACAGGGCACGTCCTCTATGGCTACACCTTC; CDR3: CASSPTIGTGHVLYGYTF
size: -; D: -; J: TRBJ2-1; V: TRBV18; DNA: TGTGCCAGCTCACCACCGAGTCGGGGTAGCTCCTACAATGAGCAGTTCTTC; CDR3: CASSPPSRGSSYNEQFF
size: -; D: -; J: TRBJ1-2; V: TRBV24-1; DNA: TGTGCCACCAGTCTCAACTATGGCTACACCTTC; CDR3: CATSLNYGYTF
size: -; D: -; J: TRBJ2-1; V: TRBV11-2; DNA: TGTGCCAGCCCTGTTAGGGGGAACAATGAGCAGTTCTTC; CDR3: CASPVRGNNEQFF
size: -; D: -; J: TRBJ2-5; V: TRBV14; DNA: TGTGCCAGCAGCCACGCGTTTCGAGAGACCCAGTACTTC; CDR3: CASSHAFRETQYF
size: -; D: TRBD2; J: TRBJ2-1; V: TRBV9; DNA: TGTGCCAGCAGCGTAGTTAGCGGGGGCTACAATGAGCAGTTCTTC; CDR3: CASSVVSGGYNEQFF
size: once; D: -; J: TRBJ2-3; V: TRBV19; DNA: TGTGCCAGTAGTACGGACAGATTTTTGGGAGATACGCAGTATTTT; CDR3: CASSTDRFLGDTQYF
size: -; D: -; J: TRBJ1-1; V: TRBV29-1; DNA: TGCAGCGTTTCCTTCCAGGGGGAAGCTTTCTTT; CDR3: CSVSFQGEAFF
size: -; D: -; J: TRBJ2-5; V: TRBV6-2/TRBV6-3; DNA: TGTGCCAGCAGTCTCGGGGGACCCCCAGAGGAGACCCAGTACTTC; CDR3: CASSLGGPPEETQYF
size: few; D: -; J: TRBJ2-2; V: TRBV7-9; DNA: TGTGCCAGCAGCCCGAGGCCCTGGGACACCGGGGAGCTGTTTTTT; CDR3: CASSPRPWDTGELFF
size: -; D: TRBD2; J: TRBJ2-5; V: TRBV18; DNA: TGTGCCAGCTCACCTCGGACTAGCGGACAAGAGACCCAGTACTTC; CDR3: CASSPRTSGQETQYF
size: -; D: -; J: TRBJ2-7; V: TRBV19; DNA: TGTGCCAGTAGTCCTGGAGGGACCCCCTACGAGCAGTACTTC; CDR3: CASSPGGTPYEQYF
size: once; D: TRBD2; J: TRBJ2-5; V: TRBV7-2; DNA: TGTGCCAGCAGCTCTGGACTAGCGGGGGGCCTCTTCCGGGAGACCCAGTACTTC; CDR3: CASSSGLAGGLFRETQYF
size: -; D: TRBD1; J: TRBJ1-2; V: TRBV15; DNA: TGTGCCACCAGCCCCCGCGTCACAGGGGGCCTTGGCTACACCTTC; CDR3: CATSPRVTGGLGYTF
size: -; D: TRBD1; J: TRBJ2-3; V: TRBV19; DNA: TGTGCCAGTAGCGGAGACCCGGGGACAGGGTCCGTTACTAGCACAGATACGCAGTATTTT; CDR3: CASSGDPGTGSVTSTDTQYF
size: -; D: -; J: TRBJ2-1; V: TRBV5-1; DNA: TGCGCCAGCAGCTACCGGACTGTGAGAAGCTCCTACAATGAGCAGTTCTTC; CDR3: CASSYRTVRSSYNEQFF
size: -; D: -; J: TRBJ1-3; V: TRBV5-1; DNA: TGCGCCAGCAGACACAGCTCTGGAAACACCATATATTTT; CDR3: CASRHSSGNTIYF
size: -; D: -; J: TRBJ1-1; V: TRBV12-3/TRBV12-4; DNA: TGTGCCAGCAGTTCCGACAAGAACACTGAAGCTTTCTTT; CDR3: CASSSDKNTEAFF
size: -; D: -; J: TRBJ2-3; V: TRBV4-3; DNA: TGCGCCAGCAGCCAAGTGTACAGGAGCACAGATACGCAGTATTTT; CDR3: CASSQVYRSTDTQYF
size: -; D: -; J: TRBJ2-7; V: TRBV7-9; DNA: TGTGCCAGCAGCTTAGAAAGGGGACACACCTACGAGCAGTACTTC; CDR3: CASSLERGHTYEQYF
size: -; D: -; J: TRBJ1-4; V: TRBV9; DNA: TGTGCCAGCAGCTTCTCGCTACCTGGGAGGGAGGAAAAACTGTTTTTT; CDR3: CASSFSLPGREEKLFF
size: -; D: -; J: TRBJ1-1; V: TRBV2; DNA: TGTGCCAGCAGGGGGGCCAGAATGAACACTGAAGCTTTCTTT; CDR3: CASRGARMNTEAFF
size: -; D: TRBD1; J: TRBJ2-1; V: TRBV29-1; DNA: TGCAGCGTTACCACGGACAGGGGGCGTAATGAGCAGTTCTTC; CDR3: CSVTTDRGRNEQFF
size: few; D: -; J: TRBJ2-2; V: TRBV27; DNA: TGTGCCAGCAGTTTATTCGGGATAGGCACCGGGGAGCTGTTTTTT; CDR3: CASSLFGIGTGELFF
size: -; D: -; J: TRBJ2-5; V: TRBV5-1; DNA: TGCGCCAGCAGCTTGGCGGGGAGAGACTGGGAGACCCAGTACTTC; CDR3: CASSLAGRDWETQYF
size: once; D: TRBD2; J: TRBJ2-2; V: TRBV20-1; DNA: TGCAGTGCTAGTACTAGCGGGGAAAATACCGGGGAGCTGTTTTTT; CDR3: CSASTSGENTGELFF
size: -; D: -; J: TRBJ2-3; V: TRBV4-3; DNA: TGCGCCAGCAGCCGCAGGGTCACAGATACGCAGTATTTT; CDR3: CASSRRVTDTQYF
size: -; D: -; J: TRBJ2-7; V: TRBV9; DNA: TGTGCCAGCAGCGGCGGGCCAGTTGGGGAGCAGTACTTC; CDR3: CASSGGPVGEQYF
size: few; D: -; J: TRBJ2-2; V: TRBV19; DNA: TGTGCCAGTAGTATAGAGTTGTCCCGTCCCGGGGAGCTGTTTTTT; CDR3: CASSIELSRPGELFF
size: -; D: -; J: TRBJ2-7; V: TRBV5-1; DNA: TGCGCCAGCAGCTTGGAACCAGGTAACTCCTACGAGCAGTACTTC; CDR3: CASSLEPGNSYEQYF
size: -; D: TRBD1; J: TRBJ2-7; V: TRBV5-5; DNA: TGTGCCAGCAGCTGGTGGGGGACAGGGGACTTCTACGAGCAGTACTTC; CDR3: CASSWWGTGDFYEQYF
size: -; D: -; J: TRBJ1-5; V: TRBV6-2/TRBV6-3; DNA: TGTGCCAGCAGTCCCGGGGACACCCCAAGGCAGCCCCAGCATTTT; CDR3: CASSPGDTPRQPQHF
size: few; D: -; J: TRBJ1-4; V: TRBV7-9; DNA: TGTGCCAGCACCGAGACAGGCCTTAATGAAAAACTGTTTTTT; CDR3: CASTETGLNEKLFF
size: -; D: TRBD2; J: TRBJ2-3; V: TRBV9; DNA: TGTGCCAGCAGCGTAGGCCGACTAGCGGGGTCCACAGATACGCAGTATTTT; CDR3: CASSVGRLAGSTDTQYF
size: -; D: TRBD1; J: TRBJ1-2; V: TRBV9; DNA: TGTGCCAGCAGCAACCGACAGGGCACGATCGGGGGCTACACCTTC; CDR3: CASSNRQGTIGGYTF
size: -; D: TRBD1; J: TRBJ2-7; V: TRBV7-2; DNA: TGTGCCAGCAGCAAATTCGGGACAGGGCCCTACGAGCAGTACTTC; CDR3: CASSKFGTGPYEQYF
size: -; D: -; J: TRBJ2-4; V: TRBV7-9; DNA: TGTGCCAGCAGCTTATCTGCAGGGGACATTCAGTACTTC; CDR3: CASSLSAGDIQYF
size: -; D: -; J: TRBJ1-3; V: TRBV3-1/TRBV3-2; DNA: TGTGCCAGCAGCCAGGACTTCCGTCGAGGGAGCACCATATATTTT; CDR3: CASSQDFRRGSTIYF
size: once; D: -; J: TRBJ1-1; V: TRBV7-9; DNA: TGTGCCAGCAGCCCCGGCCAGGGTGGCACTGAAGCTTTCTTT; CDR3: CASSPGQGGTEAFF
size: -; D: -; J: TRBJ1-6; V: TRBV5-1; DNA: TGCGCCAGCAGCTTGGGGACAGAACCTCGTCCCCTCCACTTT; CDR3: CASSLGTEPRPLHF
size: -; D: TRBD2; J: TRBJ2-1; V: TRBV6-2/TRBV6-3; DNA: TGTGCCAGCAGTTTTATGGGGACTAGCCGTGACAATGAGCAGTTCTTC; CDR3: CASSFMGTSRDNEQFF